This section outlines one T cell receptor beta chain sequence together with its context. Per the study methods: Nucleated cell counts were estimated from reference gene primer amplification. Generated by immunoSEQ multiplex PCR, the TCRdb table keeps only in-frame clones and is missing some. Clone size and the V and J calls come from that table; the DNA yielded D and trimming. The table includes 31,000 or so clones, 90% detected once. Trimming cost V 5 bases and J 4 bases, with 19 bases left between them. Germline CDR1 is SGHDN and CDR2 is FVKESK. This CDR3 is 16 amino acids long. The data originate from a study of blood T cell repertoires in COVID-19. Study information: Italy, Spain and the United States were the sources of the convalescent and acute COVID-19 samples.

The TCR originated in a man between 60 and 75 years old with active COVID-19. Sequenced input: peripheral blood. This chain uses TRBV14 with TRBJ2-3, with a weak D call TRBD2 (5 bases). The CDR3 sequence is CASSLSVLAEADTQYF. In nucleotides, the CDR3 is TGTGCCAGCAGCTTAAGCGTACTCGCGGAGGCAGATACGCAGTATTTT.